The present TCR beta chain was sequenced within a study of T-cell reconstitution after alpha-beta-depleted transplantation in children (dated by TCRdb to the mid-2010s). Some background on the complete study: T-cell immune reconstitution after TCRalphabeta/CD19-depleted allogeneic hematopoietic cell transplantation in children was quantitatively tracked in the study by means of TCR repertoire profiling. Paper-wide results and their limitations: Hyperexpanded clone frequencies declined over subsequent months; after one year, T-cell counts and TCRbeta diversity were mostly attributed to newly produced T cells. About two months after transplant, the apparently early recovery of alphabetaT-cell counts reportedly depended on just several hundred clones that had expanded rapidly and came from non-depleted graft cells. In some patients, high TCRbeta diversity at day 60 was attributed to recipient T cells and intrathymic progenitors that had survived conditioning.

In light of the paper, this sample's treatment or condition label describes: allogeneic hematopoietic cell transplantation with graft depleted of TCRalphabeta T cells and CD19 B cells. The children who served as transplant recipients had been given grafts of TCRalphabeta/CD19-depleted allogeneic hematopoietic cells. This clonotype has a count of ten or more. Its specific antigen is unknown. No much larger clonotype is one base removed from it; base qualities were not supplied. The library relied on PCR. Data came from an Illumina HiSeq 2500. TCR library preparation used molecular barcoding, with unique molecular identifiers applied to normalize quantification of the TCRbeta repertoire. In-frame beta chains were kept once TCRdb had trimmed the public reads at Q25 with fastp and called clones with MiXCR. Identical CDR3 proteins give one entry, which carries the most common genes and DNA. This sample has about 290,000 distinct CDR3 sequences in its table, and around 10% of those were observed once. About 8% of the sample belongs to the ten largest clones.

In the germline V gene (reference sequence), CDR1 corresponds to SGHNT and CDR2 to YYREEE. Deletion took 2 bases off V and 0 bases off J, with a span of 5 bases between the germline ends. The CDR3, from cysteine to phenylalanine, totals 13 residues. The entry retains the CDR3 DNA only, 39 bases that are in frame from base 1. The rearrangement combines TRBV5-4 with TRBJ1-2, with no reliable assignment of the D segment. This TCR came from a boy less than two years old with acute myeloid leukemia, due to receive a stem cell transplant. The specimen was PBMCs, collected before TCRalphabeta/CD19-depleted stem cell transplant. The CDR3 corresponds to CASSLGTNYGYTF. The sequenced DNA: TGTGCCAGCAGCTTAGGCACTAACTATGGCTACACCTTC.